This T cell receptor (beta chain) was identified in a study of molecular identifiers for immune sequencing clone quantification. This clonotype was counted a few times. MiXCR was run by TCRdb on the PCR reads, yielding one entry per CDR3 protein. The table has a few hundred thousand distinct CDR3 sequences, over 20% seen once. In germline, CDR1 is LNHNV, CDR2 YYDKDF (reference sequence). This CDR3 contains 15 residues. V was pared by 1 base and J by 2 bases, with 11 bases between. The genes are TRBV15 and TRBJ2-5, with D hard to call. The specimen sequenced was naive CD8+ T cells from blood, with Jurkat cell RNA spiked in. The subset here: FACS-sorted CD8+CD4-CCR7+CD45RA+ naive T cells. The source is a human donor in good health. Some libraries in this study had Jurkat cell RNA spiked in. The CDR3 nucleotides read TGTGCCACCAGCAGAGTTTGGCACCTACAAGAGACCCAGTACTTC. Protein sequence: CATSRVWHLQETQYF.